This T cell receptor beta chain was retrieved from a study of CD8 T cells in Susac syndrome. V was clipped by 7 bases and J by 0 bases; unmatched bases: 8. Germline-derived CDR1 and CDR2 are SQVTM and ANQGSEA. The length of the CDR3 is 15 residues. Reverse transcription used about 0.45 to 1 ug RNA and random hexamers. Across 54 Vbeta and 13 Jbeta, immunoSEQ multiplex PCR amplified TCR beta CDR3. From the immunoSEQ multiplex PCR reads, TCRdb called clonotypes with MiXCR, one entry per CDR3 protein. The repertoire holds 150,000 to 200,000 distinct CDR3 sequences, roughly 95% seen once, with about 0.09% in the top ten.

The sequencing input was CD4+ T cells from PBMCs. The genes are TRBV29-1 and TRBJ2-1, with TRBD2 matching over 8 bases. The clonotype comes from a human donor with multiple sclerosis. This CDR3 reads CSAVKRGSSYNEQFF. The DNA of the CDR3 is TGCAGCGCTGTCAAGCGGGGGAGCTCCTACAATGAGCAGTTCTTC.